One TCR beta chain is described in this entry. The antigen is undetermined. The Oncomine TCR Beta short-read assay sequenced DNA from cultured CD4+ T cells. Genomic DNA extraction was carried out from cultured CD4+ T cells. MiXCR was run by TCRdb on the PCR reads, yielding one entry per CDR3 protein. The sample yields about 16,000 distinct CDR3 sequences, around 74% seen once. The germline V gene has CDR1 SGDLS and CDR2 YYNGEE. The CDR3 is 15 amino acids. The V gene end was trimmed by 4 bases and the J gene end by 12 bases; junction bases not matched to a gene: 15. Stated treatment: 10-day PBMC culture with coronavirus spike peptide pools or control peptides (ViraFEST assay). This entry comes from a study of vaccination and CD4 T cells after COVID-19. As for the study in general: Two Hispanic individuals were among six male and four female convalescent patients.

Study results and limitations: Only post-vaccination samples contained a median 86.3% of the reactive clones in convalescent patients. From a median of roughly 21 to 40, SARS-CoV-2-reactive clonotypes increased, though not significantly.

J is TRBJ2-1 and V is TRBV9; 8 bases agree with TRBD1. The sequence derives from a human donor who had recovered from COVID-19. Sequencing input: CD4+ T cells from blood, cultured in vitro. The CDR3 sequence is CASSPPTTGGPSQFF. The DNA for the CDR3 is TGTGCCAGCAGCCCACCCACTACAGGGGGTCCCTCGCAGTTCTTC.